A single sample gave rise to the 25 T cell receptor beta chains below, sequenced in a study of Graves' ophthalmopathy and Graves' hyperthyroidism. RNA transcripts were the source from which TCR beta CDR3 regions were amplified. The authors performed first-round RT-PCR with HTBI primers and then a second-round multiplex PCR. TCRdb reprocessed the multiplex PCR reads with MiXCR, giving one entry per CDR3 protein. Here the sample spans almost 750,000 distinct CDR3 sequences, 35% to 50% being singletons. Source material: peripheral blood. These receptors came from an adult man with Graves' ophthalmopathy.

This clonotype was detected a few times. The DNA for the CDR3 is TGTGCCAGCAGCTTAAGACAGGACAAGAGTTCACCCCTCCACTTT. Translation: CASSLRQDKSSPLHF. This rearrangement joins TRBV7-2 to TRBJ1-6, with D possibly matching TRBD1 (6 bases). This CDR3 spans 15 amino acids. From germline, CDR1 is SGHTA and CDR2 FQGNSA. V was clipped by 2 bases and J by 9 bases, with 14 bases between them.

The chain joins TRBV2 to TRBJ1-2; the D is unclear. Looked up from germline, CDR1 is SNHLY and CDR2 is FYNNEI. This CDR3 has 10 amino acids. Trimming left V 11 bases short and J 9 bases short, with 13 bases between. CDR3 nucleotides: TGTGCCCTACAACTTTATCGCTACACCTTC. Amino acids: CALQLYRYTF.

This clonotype was counted a few times. The J gene is TRBJ2-1, the V gene TRBV20-1, with no clear D. CDR3 length equals 11 residues. Germline V gives CDR1 DFQATT, CDR2 SNEGSKA (reference sequence). The CDR3, as DNA: TGCAGCGCATTCGGAGTCAATGAGCAGTTCTTC. Protein sequence: CSAFGVNEQFF.

This clonotype was seen a few times. The genes are TRBV2 and TRBJ1-4, with D unresolved. CDR3 length: 14 residues. CDR1 and CDR2 (germline): SNHLY, FYNNEI. The germline V and J ends were trimmed by 6 bases and 5 bases, with 13 bases remaining between them. The CDR3 loop is CASSAGDANEKLFF. CDR3 DNA: TGTGCCAGCAGCGCAGGCGACGCGAATGAAAAACTGTTTTTT.

The rearrangement links TRBV5-8 to TRBJ1-1; D perhaps matches TRBD1 (5 bases). Germline loops: CDR1 SGHTS, CDR2 YDEGEE. The CDR3 covers 15 residues. V was clipped by 0 bases and J by 8 bases, with 17 bases between them. CDR3 protein: CASSLDEVGGTEAFF. CDR3 DNA sequence: TGTGCCAGCAGCTTGGATGAGGTCGGGGGGACGGAAGCTTTCTTT.

The chain recombines TRBV28 with TRBJ1-5; tentatively, D is TRBD1 (6 bases). Germline assignment: CDR1 MDHEN and CDR2 SYDVKM. V gave up 4 bases and J gave up 5 bases, with 12 bases separating them. The CDR3 covers 14 residues. CDR3 amino acids: CASSYGQIHQPQHF. The DNA of the CDR3 is TGTGCCAGCAGTTATGGACAGATCCATCAGCCCCAGCATTTT. The full variable domain, with the rest looked up from reference TRBV28 and TRBJ1-5, is DVKVTQSSRYLVKRTGEKVFLECVQDMDHENMFWYRQDPGLGLRLIYFSYDVKMKEKGDIPEGYSVSREKKERFSLILESASTNQTSMYLCASSYGQIHQPQHFGDGTRLSIL.

This clonotype was observed many times. The rearrangement joins TRBV12-3 or TRBV12-4 to TRBJ2-2, with D hard to call. V was shortened by 6 bases and J by 0 bases, with 8 bases between the two germline ends. This CDR3 comprises 14 residues. The CDR3 sequence: CASSGGSNTGELFF. DNA of the CDR3: TGTGCCAGCAGCGGCGGTTCGAACACCGGGGAGCTGTTTTTT.

The chain is built from TRBV20-1 and TRBJ2-7; D perhaps matches TRBD2 (6 bases). Trimming shortened V by 6 bases and J by 4 bases, and 10 bases separated the two germline ends. This CDR3 has 11 residues. The germline gives CDR1 DFQATT, CDR2 SNEGSKA (reference sequence). CDR3 nucleotides: TGCAGTGCCTGGGACTTTTACGAGCAGTACTTC. Translation: CSAWDFYEQYF.

This rearrangement joins TRBV20-1 to TRBJ2-2; either TRBD1 or TRBD2 may supply D (5 bases each). Trimming took off 0 bases at V and 6 bases at J, with 20 bases between the two ends. CDR1 and CDR2 from the germline V gene are DFQATT and SNEGSKA (reference sequence). This CDR3 has 17 amino acids. The CDR3 loop reads CSARDSDRGVSAGELFF. CDR3 bases: TGCAGTGCTAGAGATAGCGATCGAGGGGTGAGCGCCGGGGAGCTGTTTTTT.

This clonotype was counted many times. The chain has TRBV10-3 and TRBJ2-7, with D possibly being TRBD1 or TRBD2 (5 bases each). Germline V gene lookup returns CDR1 ENHRY and CDR2 SYGVKD. The ends were cut back, 8 bases at V and 3 bases at J, with 11 bases in the middle. This CDR3 is built from 12 residues. Here the CDR3 reads CAIAGTGYEQYF. The CDR3 region has the DNA TGTGCCATCGCCGGGACGGGCTACGAGCAGTACTTC.

V gene TRBV29-1 combines with J gene TRBJ1-1, with 9 nucleotides matching TRBD1. Germline CDR1 reads SQVTM; CDR2 reads ANQGSEA. CDR3 length equals 11 residues. J gave up 14 bases and V 6 bases, and 10 bases lay outside the gene matches. CDR3 sequence: CSVSRDRDPFF. The CDR3 nucleotides are TGCAGCGTGTCCCGGGACAGGGATCCCTTCTTT.

This rearrangement joins TRBV20-1 to TRBJ2-2; no firm D call. The CDR3 runs to 11 residues. Germline-derived CDR1 and CDR2 are DFQATT and SNEGSKA (reference sequence). V was shortened by 1 base and J by 7 bases, with 4 bases between the two germline ends. The CDR3 DNA is TGCAGTGCTAGAGGGATCGGGGAGCTGTTTTTT. Translated: CSARGIGELFF.

The chain joins TRBV19 to TRBJ2-5; TRBD2 agrees at 9 bases. The trim removed 7 bases at V and 6 bases at J, leaving 12 bases unmatched. This CDR3 region has 15 residues. The germline V gene encodes CDR1 LNHDA and CDR2 SQIVND (reference sequence). The CDR3 DNA follows: TGTGCCAGTACTCCAAAGGCGGGAGGGGGAAAGACCCAGTACTTC. This sequence encodes CASTPKAGGGKTQYF.

This clonotype was detected a few times. The V gene is TRBV9, the J gene TRBJ1-1; tentative D call: TRBD1 (6 bases). Germline V gene lookup returns CDR1 SGDLS and CDR2 YYNGEE. The CDR3 totals 15 residues. Trimming removed 0 bases from V and 3 bases from J, with 12 bases in between. DNA for the CDR3: TGTGCCAGCAGCGTAGTATCAGGGGCGGACACTGAAGCTTTCTTT. It is translated as CASSVVSGADTEAFF.

The V and J genes are TRBV25-1 and TRBJ1-3, with 7 bases that match TRBD1. Trimming removed 6 bases from V and 3 bases from J; junction bases left unmatched: 5. CDR1 is MGHDK and CDR2 is SYGVNS in the germline V gene. The CDR3 covers 14 residues. The CDR3 sequence is CASRAGTVGNTIYF. Here the CDR3 DNA reads TGTGCCAGCAGGGCCGGGACAGTTGGAAACACCATATATTTT.

This rearrangement joins TRBV6-1 to TRBJ1-6, with 7 bases identical to TRBD1. This CDR3 spans 14 amino acids. Trimming removed 6 bases from V and 10 bases from J; junction bases left unmatched: 9. Germline loops: CDR1 MNHNS, CDR2 SASEGT. The CDR3 sequence: CASSARDRVSPLHF. For the CDR3, the DNA is TGTGCCAGCAGCGCTCGGGACAGAGTCTCACCCCTCCACTTT.

The chain carries TRBV20-1 and TRBJ2-3; 7 bases fit TRBD1. Germline V lookup: CDR1 DFQATT, CDR2 SNEGSKA (reference sequence). V dropped 0 bases and J dropped 6; count of bases not matched to a gene: 12. The CDR3 has 16 residues. This CDR3 reads CSAREIVPGGQDTQYF. The CDR3 DNA follows: TGCAGTGCTAGAGAGATCGTCCCAGGGGGTCAGGATACGCAGTATTTT.

The chain has TRBV12-3 or TRBV12-4 and TRBJ1-1, with 7 bases fitting TRBD1. The length of the CDR3 is 15 residues. Trimming cost V 6 bases and J 5 bases; bases outside gene matches: 12. This CDR3 is CASSRETGQMTEAFF. The CDR3 DNA sequence: TGTGCCAGCAGCCGTGAGACAGGGCAGATGACTGAAGCTTTCTTT.

This clonotype was seen ten or more times. J is TRBJ1-1 and V is TRBV5-8; D remains unclear. V lost 4 bases, J lost 1 base, and 17 bases lay in between. Germline-derived CDR1 and CDR2 are SGHTS and YDEGEE. This CDR3 region has 16 residues. The CDR3 loop reads CASSPLASLPNTEAFF. The CDR3 DNA sequence: TGTGCCAGCAGCCCCCTGGCGTCACTGCCGAACACTGAAGCTTTCTTT.

Only a few counts were recorded for this clonotype. This rearrangement joins TRBV7-9 to TRBJ1-4, with D possibly TRBD1 on 5 matching bases. This CDR3 is built from 15 residues. In germline, CDR1 is SEHNR, CDR2 FQNEAQ (reference sequence). Trimming removed 6 bases from V and 5 bases from J, with 16 bases in between. This CDR3 reads CASRNTGRGNEKLFF. CDR3 DNA sequence: TGTGCCAGCAGAAACACGGGGCGGGGGAATGAAAAACTGTTTTTT.

The chain joins TRBV7-3 to TRBJ1-2; D is unclear. CDR3 size: 14 residues. The germline gives CDR1 SGHTA, CDR2 FQGTGA. The ends were cut back, 2 bases at V and 8 bases at J, with 15 bases in the middle. CDR3 sequence reads: CASSLLMAPMGYTF. CDR3 nucleotide sequence: TGTGCCAGCAGCTTATTAATGGCCCCTATGGGCTACACCTTC.

This clonotype was seen only a few times. CDR3 sequence reads: CASSPSGAIYEQYF. The CDR3 region has the DNA TGTGCCAGCAGCCCGAGCGGGGCGATCTACGAGCAGTACTTC. The V gene is TRBV2, the J gene TRBJ2-7; 7 bases are shared with TRBD2. Germline lookup yields CDR1 SNHLY and CDR2 FYNNEI. V shed 6 bases and J 3 bases; nucleotides not matched to a gene: 8. The CDR3 has 14 residues. The variable domain in full, with the rest retrieved from reference TRBV2 and TRBJ2-7, is EPEVTQTPSHQVTQMGQEVILRCVPISNHLYFYWYRQILGQKVEFLVSFYNNEISEKSEIFDDQFSVERPDGSNFTLKIRSTKLEDSAMYFCASSPSGAIYEQYFGPGTRLTVT.

This chain joins TRBV7-9 and TRBJ2-7, with 11 bases matching TRBD1. Germline V CDR1 and CDR2: SEHNR, FQNEAQ (reference sequence). The CDR3 contains 14 residues. The V gene end was trimmed by 5 bases and the J gene end by 11 bases; junction bases not matched to a gene: 11. This chain's CDR3 is CASSPTEPGQGEYF. CDR3 bases: TGTGCCAGCAGCCCGACCGAACCGGGACAGGGGGAGTACTTC.

This chain uses TRBV5-1 with TRBJ1-5; D is perhaps TRBD1 (6 bases). The germline V and J ends were trimmed by 0 bases and 6 bases, with 10 bases remaining between them. From germline, CDR1 is SGHRS and CDR2 YFSETQ. The CDR3 covers 14 residues. This CDR3 is CASSLGGAPQPQHF. The DNA of the CDR3 is TGCGCCAGCAGCTTGGGGGGGGCCCCTCAGCCCCAGCATTTT.

The CDR3 protein is CASSPGQGAAYGYTF. Here the CDR3 DNA reads TGCGCCAGCAGCCCTGGACAGGGGGCTGCCTATGGCTACACCTTC. The gene calls are TRBV5-1 and TRBJ1-2, with 11 bases aligning to TRBD1. Trimming at V came to 4 bases and at J to 4 bases, leaving 6 bases not matched to a gene. This CDR3 is built from 15 residues. Germline assignment: CDR1 SGHRS and CDR2 YFSETQ.